The sequence of this T cell receptor (beta chain) was determined in a study of CD8 T cell repertoires and HIV-1 epitope variants. V lost 7 bases and J lost 5, with 20 bases in between. This CDR3 is 15 amino acids long. Germline values: CDR1 SNHLY, CDR2 FYNNEI. Using immunoSEQ multiplex PCR, the repertoire was profiled, and TCRdb retains in-frame clones only, with some absent. The table shows 3,300 or so clones, with 60% to 80% occurring only once. Turning to this clone: Its antigen is currently unknown.

Sequencing was performed on cultured CD8+ T cells derived from PBMCs. The chain links TRBV2 to TRBJ2-5; D may be TRBD2 (6 bases). The clonotype comes from a male donor with HIV. This CDR3 reads CASTPTGGVGETQYF. The CDR3 nucleotides read TGTGCCAGCACGCCGACTGGAGGGGTCGGCGAGACCCAGTACTTC.